There are many counts of the clone carrying this T cell receptor (beta chain). Antigen: not known. Sequencing involved patients with CD8+CD57+ cell expansion previously shown by flow cytometry. A severe acquired aplastic anemia diagnosis applied to all patients. The study sampled blood from patients who had received no therapy. Genomic DNA, serving as template, underwent TCR beta VDJ and CDR3 profiling. Each CDR3 protein gets one entry after TCRdb re-called the reads with MiXCR. Of 200,000 to 300,000 distinct CDR3 sequences detected, more than 40% appear once; the ten largest clones hold roughly 8%. The data derive from a study of CD8+CD57+ T cells in acquired aplastic anemia. The study's findings and limits: The same twenty-nine CD8+ CDR3 sequences occurred in patients and in controls.

V was shortened by 2 bases and J by 6 bases, with 11 bases between the two germline ends. Germline lookup yields CDR1 SEHNR and CDR2 FQNEAQ (reference sequence). The CDR3 extends over 14 amino acids. The chain joins TRBV7-9 to TRBJ1-3; D may be TRBD1 (5 bases). The sequencing sample was made of sorted CD4+, CD8+, or CD8+CD57+ T cells (not recorded which) from PBMCs. This clonotype was obtained from a human donor with aplastic anemia. The CDR3 DNA reads TGTGCCAGCAGCTTAAACAGGTTGGAAAACACCATATATTTT. Its protein product is CASSLNRLENTIYF.